Below, one TCR beta chain is given with its context. Germline V gene lookup returns CDR1 MNHEY and CDR2 SVGEGT. V was pared by 2 bases and J by 0 bases, with 13 bases between. The length of the CDR3 is 16 residues. This record comes from a study of blood T cell repertoires in COVID-19. Measured with immunoSEQ multiplex PCR; TCRdb has only the in-frame clones, and not every one. The sample holds a few hundred thousand clones, roughly four fifths seen once. This chain joins TRBV6-2 or TRBV6-3 and TRBJ1-1, with D uncertain. This TCR derives from a woman aged 50 to 65 who had recovered from COVID-19. Sequenced material: PBMCs or T cells enriched from blood (not recorded which). For the CDR3, the DNA is TGTGCCAGCAGTTACGCGGGGTTAGGGATGAACACTGAAGCTTTCTTT. Translating gives CASSYAGLGMNTEAFF.